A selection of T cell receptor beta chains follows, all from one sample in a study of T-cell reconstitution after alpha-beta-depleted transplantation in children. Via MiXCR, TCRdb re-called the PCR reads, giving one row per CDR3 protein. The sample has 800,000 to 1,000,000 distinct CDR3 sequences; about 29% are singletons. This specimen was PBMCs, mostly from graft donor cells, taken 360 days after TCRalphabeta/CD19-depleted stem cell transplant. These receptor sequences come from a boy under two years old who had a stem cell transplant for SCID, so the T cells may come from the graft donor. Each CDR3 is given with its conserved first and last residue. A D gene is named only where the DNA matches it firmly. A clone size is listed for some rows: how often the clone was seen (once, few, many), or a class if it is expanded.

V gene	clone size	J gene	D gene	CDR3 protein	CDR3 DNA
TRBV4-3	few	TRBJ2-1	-	CASSQATGAYNEQFF	TGCGCCAGCAGCCAAGCGACGGGGGCCTACAATGAGCAGTTCTTC
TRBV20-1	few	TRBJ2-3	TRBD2	CSAPSYGGGTDTQYF	TGCAGTGCTCCCTCCTACGGGGGGGGCACAGATACGCAGTATTTT
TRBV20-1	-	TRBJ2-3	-	CSAGDRVESSTDTQYF	TGCAGTGCCGGGGATAGGGTTGAATCTAGCACAGATACGCAGTATTTT
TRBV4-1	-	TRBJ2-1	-	CASSQEGQNPGRQFF	TGCGCCAGCAGCCAAGAAGGGCAAAACCCCGGCCGACAGTTCTTC
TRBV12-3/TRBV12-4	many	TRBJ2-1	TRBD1	CASSLPRGRNNEQFF	TGTGCCAGCAGCCTCCCCAGGGGGCGAAACAATGAGCAGTTCTTC
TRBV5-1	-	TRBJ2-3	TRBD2	CASSWTSGGAFLTDTQYF	TGCGCCAGCAGCTGGACTAGCGGGGGGGCCTTTTTGACAGATACGCAGTATTTT
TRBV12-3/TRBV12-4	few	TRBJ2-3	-	CASSLRRRGLVVSDTQYF	TGTGCCAGCAGTTTACGACGGCGAGGGTTGGTGGTCTCAGATACGCAGTATTTT
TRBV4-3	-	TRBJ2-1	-	CASSQEGSGTRVRFF	TGCGCCAGCAGCCAAGAAGGGTCTGGGACAAGGGTCCGGTTCTTC
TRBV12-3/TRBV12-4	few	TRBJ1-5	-	CASSKQRGVSNQPQHF	TGTGCCAGCAGCAAACAGCGGGGCGTTTCGAATCAGCCCCAGCATTTT
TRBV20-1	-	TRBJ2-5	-	CSAGPGAQETQYF	TGCAGTGCTGGGCCGGGTGCCCAGGAGACCCAGTACTTC
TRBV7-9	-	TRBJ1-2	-	CASSFEGGDYGYTF	TGTGCCAGCAGCTTCGAGGGAGGTGACTATGGCTACACCTTC
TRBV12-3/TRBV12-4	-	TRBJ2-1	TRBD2	CASRGTSGARGEQFF	TGTGCCAGCAGGGGGACTAGCGGGGCTCGGGGAGAGCAGTTCTTC
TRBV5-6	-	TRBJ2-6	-	CASSTGQIPGADVLTF	TGTGCCAGCAGCACCGGACAGATCCCTGGGGCCGACGTCCTGACTTTC
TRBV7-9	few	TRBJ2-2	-	CASSLSAGVTGELFF	TGTGCCAGCAGCTTATCGGCAGGGGTGACCGGGGAGCTGTTTTTT
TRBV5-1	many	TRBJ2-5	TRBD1	CASSLGTGLETQYF	TGCGCCAGCAGCTTGGGGACAGGGTTAGAGACCCAGTACTTC
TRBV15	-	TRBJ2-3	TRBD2	CATSSPRLAGNTDTQYF	TGTGCCACCAGCAGCCCTAGACTAGCGGGGAACACAGATACGCAGTATTTT
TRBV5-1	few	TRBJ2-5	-	CASSLVEPGQTQYF	TGCGCCAGCAGCTTGGTAGAGCCAGGTCAGACCCAGTACTTC
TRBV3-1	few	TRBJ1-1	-	CASSQVGGQFNTEAFF	TGTGCCAGCAGCCAAGTCGGGGGACAATTTAACACTGAAGCTTTCTTT
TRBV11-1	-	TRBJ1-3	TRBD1	CASSLAVLRDRGITTGNTIYF	TGTGCCAGCAGCTTAGCTGTTCTGCGGGACAGGGGGATAACGACCGGAAACACCATATATTTT
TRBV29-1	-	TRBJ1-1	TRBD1	CSVFRQGNTEAFF	TGCAGCGTTTTCCGACAGGGCAACACTGAAGCTTTCTTT
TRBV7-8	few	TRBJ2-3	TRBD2	CASSATSGVTADTQYF	TGTGCCAGCAGCGCGACTAGCGGGGTAACGGCAGATACGCAGTATTTT
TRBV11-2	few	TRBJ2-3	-	CASSLDLTWGDTDTQYF	TGTGCCAGCAGCTTAGATCTTACGTGGGGGGACACAGATACGCAGTATTTT
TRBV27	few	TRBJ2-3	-	CASSLSGSDTDTQYF	TGTGCCAGCAGTTTATCTGGCAGTGACACAGATACGCAGTATTTT
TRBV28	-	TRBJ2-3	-	CASSPLGGGTRTTDTQYF	TGTGCCAGCAGTCCCCTAGGAGGGGGCACCCGTACCACAGATACGCAGTATTTT
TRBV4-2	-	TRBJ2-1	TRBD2	CASSPTSAGGKSYNEQFF	TGTGCCAGCAGCCCTACCTCAGCGGGGGGGAAATCCTACAATGAGCAGTTCTTC
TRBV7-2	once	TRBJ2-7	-	CASTTLGVWDEQYF	TGTGCCAGCACCACCCTCGGGGTCTGGGACGAGCAGTACTTC
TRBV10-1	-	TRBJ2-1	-	CARIEQFF	TGCGCCAGAATTGAGCAGTTCTTC
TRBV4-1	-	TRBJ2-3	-	CASSAGGGPHTDTQYF	TGCGCCAGCAGCGCTGGGGGAGGCCCCCACACAGATACGCAGTATTTT
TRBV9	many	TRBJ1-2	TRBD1	CASSAWDRVYTF	TGTGCCAGCAGCGCCTGGGACAGGGTCTACACCTTC
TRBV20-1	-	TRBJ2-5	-	CSAGLYGREETQYF	TGCAGTGCCGGGTTATACGGACGTGAAGAGACCCAGTACTTC
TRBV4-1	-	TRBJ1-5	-	CASSRYRRGTQHF	TGCGCCAGCAGCCGCTACCGAAGGGGAACCCAGCATTTT
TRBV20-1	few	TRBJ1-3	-	CSAQLGGTGNTIYF	TGCAGTGCCCAGCTGGGGGGCACTGGAAACACCATATATTTT
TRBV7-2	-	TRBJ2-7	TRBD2	CASSPRRGGYYSYEQYF	TGTGCCAGCAGTCCCCGGCGGGGGGGTTATTACTCCTACGAGCAGTACTTC
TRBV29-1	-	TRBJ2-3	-	CSVYSVSTQYF	TGCAGCGTTTACTCCGTGAGTACGCAGTATTTT
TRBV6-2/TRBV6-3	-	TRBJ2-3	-	CASSFSGSSDTQYF	TGTGCCAGCAGTTTTTCAGGGTCGTCAGATACGCAGTATTTT
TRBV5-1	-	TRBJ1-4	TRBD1	CASRRDRGEKLFF	TGCGCCAGCAGGAGGGACAGGGGTGAAAAACTGTTTTTT
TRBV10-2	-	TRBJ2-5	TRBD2	CASSERWTSGGWETQYF	TGCGCCAGCAGTGAGCGGTGGACTAGCGGGGGCTGGGAGACCCAGTACTTC